The rows below give T cell receptor beta chains drawn from one sample of a study of blood T cell repertoires in COVID-19. Produced via immunoSEQ multiplex PCR; TCRdb's table is partial and in-frame only. The repertoire holds roughly 150,000 clones, with approximately 88% as singletons. Sequences were obtained from PBMCs or T cells enriched from blood (not recorded which). The source is a man aged 65-85 years who had been exposed to COVID-19. CDR3s include the opening cysteine and the closing phenylalanine or tryptophan. D genes are given only for firm matches. The size field is filled for only some rows; it gives once, few, many or a size class.

d_call: TRBD2; j_call: TRBJ2-7; v_call: TRBV5-1; clone_size: .; cdr3_aa: CASSLGTLAGAGEQYF; cdr3_nt: TGCGCCAGCAGCTTGGGAACGCTAGCGGGGGCGGGGGAGCAGTACTTC
d_call: TRBD1; j_call: TRBJ2-1; v_call: TRBV7-9; clone_size: .; cdr3_aa: CASSRGLQGGKFF; cdr3_nt: TGTGCCAGCAGCCGTGGATTACAGGGGGGAAAGTTCTTC
d_call: TRBD1; j_call: TRBJ1-2; v_call: TRBV19; clone_size: .; cdr3_aa: CASSIGTGNYGYTF; cdr3_nt: TGTGCCAGTAGTATAGGGACAGGGAACTATGGCTACACCTTC
d_call: TRBD1; j_call: TRBJ1-1; v_call: TRBV18; clone_size: .; cdr3_aa: CASSPPPGQGSLLNTEAFF; cdr3_nt: TGTGCCAGCTCACCACCTCCGGGACAGGGGAGCCTTTTGAACACTGAAGCTTTCTTT
d_call: .; j_call: TRBJ2-1; v_call: TRBV24-1; clone_size: once; cdr3_aa: CATESPSYNEQFF; cdr3_nt: TGTGCCACCGAGTCTCCTTCCTACAATGAGCAGTTCTTC
d_call: .; j_call: TRBJ1-5; v_call: TRBV19; clone_size: .; cdr3_aa: CASRPPGGAYSNQPQHF; cdr3_nt: TGTGCCAGTAGACCCCCGGGGGGGGCTTATAGCAATCAGCCCCAGCATTTT
d_call: .; j_call: TRBJ2-5; v_call: TRBV5-6; clone_size: few; cdr3_aa: CASSLGNSGETQYF; cdr3_nt: TGTGCCAGCAGCTTGGGTAACTCCGGGGAGACCCAGTACTTC
d_call: TRBD2; j_call: TRBJ2-1; v_call: TRBV6-2/TRBV6-3; clone_size: .; cdr3_aa: CASSRGRGQFF; cdr3_nt: TGTGCCAGCAGTCGGGGGAGGGGGCAGTTCTTC
d_call: TRBD2; j_call: TRBJ2-7; v_call: TRBV10-3; clone_size: .; cdr3_aa: CAISAAPAGPEGQQYF; cdr3_nt: TGTGCCATCAGTGCCGCCCCAGCGGGACCTGAAGGACAGCAGTACTTC
d_call: .; j_call: TRBJ1-1; v_call: TRBV18; clone_size: once; cdr3_aa: CASSTTGLNTEAFF; cdr3_nt: TGTGCCAGCTCAACTACAGGGCTGAACACTGAAGCTTTCTTT
d_call: TRBD2; j_call: TRBJ2-7; v_call: TRBV19; clone_size: .; cdr3_aa: CASSRLAGYEQYF; cdr3_nt: TGTGCCAGTAGCAGACTAGCGGGCTACGAGCAGTACTTC
d_call: .; j_call: TRBJ2-7; v_call: TRBV6-5; clone_size: .; cdr3_aa: CASSYSGQLEQYF; cdr3_nt: TGTGCCAGCAGTTACTCGGGACAACTCGAGCAGTACTTC
d_call: .; j_call: TRBJ1-4; v_call: TRBV9; clone_size: few; cdr3_aa: CASSVSVNEKLFF; cdr3_nt: TGTGCCAGCAGCGTATCAGTTAATGAAAAACTGTTTTTT
d_call: .; j_call: TRBJ1-5; v_call: TRBV4-1; clone_size: .; cdr3_aa: CASSQEGSGVFGSNQPQHF; cdr3_nt: TGCGCCAGCAGCCAAGAGGGGTCGGGGGTGTTCGGCAGCAATCAGCCCCAGCATTTT
d_call: TRBD1; j_call: TRBJ1-5; v_call: TRBV4-3; clone_size: .; cdr3_aa: CASSQTGGQPQHF; cdr3_nt: TGCGCCAGCAGCCAGACAGGGGGTCAGCCCCAGCATTTT
d_call: TRBD1; j_call: TRBJ1-5; v_call: TRBV2; clone_size: .; cdr3_aa: CASSDRGRVNQPQHF; cdr3_nt: TGTGCCAGCAGTGACAGGGGGCGCGTCAATCAGCCCCAGCATTTT
d_call: .; j_call: TRBJ2-1; v_call: TRBV7-2; clone_size: .; cdr3_aa: CASSSRVDVYNEQFF; cdr3_nt: TGTGCCAGCAGCTCACGGGTGGATGTATACAATGAGCAGTTCTTC
d_call: .; j_call: TRBJ2-5; v_call: TRBV19; clone_size: .; cdr3_aa: CASSNRQETQYF; cdr3_nt: TGTGCCAGTAGTAACAGGCAAGAGACCCAGTACTTC
d_call: .; j_call: TRBJ2-7; v_call: TRBV7-9; clone_size: once; cdr3_aa: CASSYQGEQYF; cdr3_nt: TGTGCCAGCAGCTACCAGGGCGAGCAGTACTTC
d_call: TRBD2; j_call: TRBJ2-3; v_call: TRBV13; clone_size: .; cdr3_aa: CASSFVRLAGSSTDTQYF; cdr3_nt: TGTGCCAGCAGCTTTGTGAGGCTAGCGGGGTCTAGCACAGATACGCAGTATTTT
d_call: .; j_call: TRBJ2-4; v_call: TRBV21-1; clone_size: .; cdr3_aa: CASSKVTGDSGIQNIQYF; cdr3_nt: TGTGCCAGCAGCAAGGTAACCGGGGACAGTGGAATACAAAACATTCAGTACTTC
d_call: .; j_call: TRBJ2-5; v_call: TRBV2; clone_size: .; cdr3_aa: CASSEPITQYF; cdr3_nt: TGTGCCAGCAGCGAACCTATTACCCAGTACTTC
d_call: .; j_call: TRBJ1-6; v_call: TRBV25-1; clone_size: .; cdr3_aa: CASSRINSPLHF; cdr3_nt: TGTGCCAGCAGCAGGATAAACTCACCCCTCCACTTT
d_call: .; j_call: TRBJ1-1; v_call: TRBV11-1; clone_size: once; cdr3_aa: CASSPRTEAFF; cdr3_nt: TGTGCCAGCAGCCCGCGGACAGAGGCTTTCTTT
d_call: TRBD1; j_call: TRBJ2-7; v_call: TRBV19; clone_size: .; cdr3_aa: CASSITGAYEQYF; cdr3_nt: TGTGCCAGTAGTATAACAGGGGCCTACGAGCAGTACTTC
d_call: .; j_call: TRBJ1-4; v_call: TRBV10-2; clone_size: few; cdr3_aa: CASRQGGVSNEKLFF; cdr3_nt: TGCGCCAGCAGACAGGGTGGTGTATCTAATGAAAAACTGTTTTTT
d_call: .; j_call: TRBJ1-1; v_call: TRBV4-3; clone_size: .; cdr3_aa: CASSQFVQNTEAFF; cdr3_nt: TGCGCCAGCAGCCAATTTGTCCAGAACACTGAAGCTTTCTTT
d_call: .; j_call: TRBJ2-3; v_call: TRBV27; clone_size: .; cdr3_aa: CASSLTAPSTDTQYF; cdr3_nt: TGTGCCAGCAGCCTTACAGCCCCTTCCACAGATACGCAGTATTTT
d_call: TRBD1; j_call: TRBJ2-3; v_call: TRBV27; clone_size: .; cdr3_aa: CASSPTGIPDTQYF; cdr3_nt: TGTGCCAGCAGTCCGACAGGGATCCCAGATACGCAGTATTTT
d_call: TRBD1; j_call: TRBJ1-5; v_call: TRBV6-5; clone_size: once; cdr3_aa: CARSGGADQPQHF; cdr3_nt: TGTGCCCGCTCAGGGGGCGCGGATCAGCCCCAGCATTTT
d_call: TRBD1; j_call: TRBJ1-2; v_call: TRBV5-1; clone_size: .; cdr3_aa: CASSSQGQGWPGQFNYGYTF; cdr3_nt: TGCGCCAGCAGCTCGCAAGGACAGGGATGGCCGGGGCAATTTAACTATGGCTACACCTTC
d_call: .; j_call: TRBJ1-4; v_call: TRBV11-2; clone_size: .; cdr3_aa: CASSLGTAEKLFF; cdr3_nt: TGTGCCAGCAGCTTAGGGACAGCAGAAAAACTGTTTTTT
d_call: TRBD1; j_call: TRBJ2-5; v_call: TRBV6-5; clone_size: .; cdr3_aa: CATSRGTDTTGTQYF; cdr3_nt: TGTGCCACTTCCCGAGGGACAGACACTACTGGGACCCAGTACTTC
d_call: .; j_call: TRBJ2-2; v_call: TRBV7-2; clone_size: .; cdr3_aa: CASSLSYTNTGELFF; cdr3_nt: TGTGCCAGCAGCTTATCTTACACGAACACCGGGGAGCTGTTTTTT
d_call: .; j_call: TRBJ2-4; v_call: TRBV6-2/TRBV6-3; clone_size: .; cdr3_aa: CASSFTGAKNIQYF; cdr3_nt: TGTGCCAGCAGTTTTACGGGAGCCAAAAACATTCAGTACTTC
d_call: .; j_call: TRBJ2-7; v_call: TRBV29-1; clone_size: once; cdr3_aa: CSNGQYGIAYEQYF; cdr3_nt: TGCAGCAACGGACAGTATGGGATCGCCTACGAGCAGTACTTC
d_call: .; j_call: TRBJ1-2; v_call: TRBV4-1; clone_size: .; cdr3_aa: CASSLNSAYLGGYTF; cdr3_nt: TGCGCCAGCAGCCTGAATTCCGCCTACCTCGGTGGCTACACCTTC
d_call: .; j_call: TRBJ2-5; v_call: TRBV23-1; clone_size: once; cdr3_aa: CASGRSSREGQETQYF; cdr3_nt: TGCGCCAGCGGCCGCAGTAGCCGAGAGGGCCAAGAGACCCAGTACTTC
d_call: .; j_call: TRBJ1-5; v_call: TRBV29-1; clone_size: .; cdr3_aa: CSVEAEGDSNQPQHF; cdr3_nt: TGCAGCGTTGAGGCAGAAGGGGATAGCAATCAGCCCCAGCATTTT
d_call: .; j_call: TRBJ1-2; v_call: TRBV15; clone_size: .; cdr3_aa: CATSRAPKEGYGYTF; cdr3_nt: TGTGCCACCAGCAGAGCGCCCAAGGAGGGCTATGGCTACACCTTC
d_call: TRBD1; j_call: TRBJ1-2; v_call: TRBV10-3; clone_size: .; cdr3_aa: CAISERDSRSGYTF; cdr3_nt: TGTGCCATCAGTGAGAGGGACAGCAGATCCGGCTACACCTTC
d_call: TRBD1; j_call: TRBJ1-2; v_call: TRBV27; clone_size: .; cdr3_aa: CASSLGTAYGYTF; cdr3_nt: TGTGCCAGCAGTTTAGGGACAGCTTATGGCTACACCTTC
d_call: .; j_call: TRBJ1-1; v_call: TRBV6-5; clone_size: .; cdr3_aa: CASRYEGGINTEAFF; cdr3_nt: TGTGCCAGCAGGTATGAAGGGGGTATAAACACTGAAGCTTTCTTT
d_call: TRBD1; j_call: TRBJ1-3; v_call: TRBV7-9; clone_size: .; cdr3_aa: CASSLGKGTASRPGNTIYF; cdr3_nt: TGTGCCAGCAGCTTAGGCAAAGGGACAGCTTCTCGGCCTGGAAACACCATATATTTT
d_call: TRBD1; j_call: TRBJ2-7; v_call: TRBV7-2; clone_size: .; cdr3_aa: CASSSDRGGLYEQYF; cdr3_nt: TGTGCCAGCAGCTCCGACAGGGGGGGCCTCTACGAGCAGTACTTC
d_call: .; j_call: TRBJ1-3; v_call: TRBV28; clone_size: once; cdr3_aa: CASSLSRVVGNTIYF; cdr3_nt: TGTGCCAGCAGTTTATCACGCGTGGTCGGAAACACCATATATTTT
d_call: TRBD1; j_call: TRBJ1-4; v_call: TRBV9; clone_size: .; cdr3_aa: CASSVRQGRDEKLFF; cdr3_nt: TGTGCCAGCAGCGTACGACAGGGGAGGGATGAAAAACTGTTTTTT
d_call: .; j_call: TRBJ2-7; v_call: TRBV7-2; clone_size: .; cdr3_aa: CASSLGGGYEQYF; cdr3_nt: TGTGCCAGCAGCTTAGGAGGGGGCTACGAGCAGTACTTC
d_call: TRBD1; j_call: TRBJ2-1; v_call: TRBV11-2; clone_size: .; cdr3_aa: CASSSRDRWTNEQFF; cdr3_nt: TGTGCCAGCAGCTCCCGGGACAGATGGACCAATGAGCAGTTCTTC
d_call: .; j_call: TRBJ1-5; v_call: TRBV2; clone_size: .; cdr3_aa: CASSEGQASNQPQHF; cdr3_nt: TGTGCCAGCAGTGAAGGACAGGCTAGCAATCAGCCCCAGCATTTT
d_call: TRBD1; j_call: TRBJ2-7; v_call: TRBV7-2; clone_size: .; cdr3_aa: CASSSGQPAYEQYF; cdr3_nt: TGTGCCAGCAGCTCGGGACAGCCGGCCTACGAGCAGTACTTC